This T cell receptor beta chain was captured in a study of blood T cell repertoires in COVID-19. Generated by immunoSEQ multiplex PCR, the TCRdb table keeps only in-frame clones and is missing some. The sample lists over 400,000 clones, about 89% occurring once. This receptor was taken from a woman aged 45-65 years with COVID-19, enrolled during active disease. The sequenced material came from peripheral blood.

In DNA form, the CDR3 reads TGCGCCAGCAGCCTGAATTTCGGACAGGGAGTAAACGAGCAGTACTTC. Residues: CASSLNFGQGVNEQYF. The rearrangement joins TRBV5-1 to TRBJ2-7; 8 positions match TRBD1. Germline V gene sequence: CDR1 SGHRS, CDR2 YFSETQ. The length of the CDR3 is 16 residues. V lost 4 bases and J lost 5; bases outside the gene matches: 14.